This T cell receptor beta chain came from a study of T cells after yellow fever vaccination. CDR3 length: 15 residues. The germline V and J ends were trimmed by 10 bases and 3 bases, with 20 bases remaining between them. Germline V gene sequence: CDR1 MGHDK, CDR2 SYGVNS. TCRdb passed the 5' RACE reads through MiXCR, listing each CDR3 protein once. The sample consists of some 260,000 distinct CDR3 sequences, approximately 5.2% of them appearing once. The TCR sequence derives from a man between 18 and 35 years old who received the YFV17D yellow fever vaccine. The chain has TRBV25-1 and TRBJ2-3; tentatively, D is TRBD2 (6 bases). Sequenced material: CD4+ T cells sorted from PBMCs, taken on the day of the yellow fever booster vaccination. The CDR3 loop reads CATTEGLAQTDTQYF. The CDR3 DNA reads as TGTGCCACCACCGAGGGCCTAGCGCAGACAGATACGCAGTATTTT.